The next 5 T cell receptor beta chains were all read from a single sample in a study of T cell repertoires in cytomegalovirus infection. MiXCR, applied by TCRdb to the reads, yields one record per CDR3 protein. The sample lists approximately 180,000 distinct CDR3 sequences, nearly 9.5% occurring once. Specimen: PBMCs. The source of these receptors is a human donor in good health (CMV status not recorded). Some clones in this sample may be carry-over from other donors' samples.

The chain employs TRBV19 and TRBJ2-7; 10 nucleotides match TRBD2. The CDR3 runs 15 residues. The germline CDR1 and CDR2 sequences are LNHDA and SQIVND (reference sequence). V was pared by 3 bases and J by 5 bases, with 7 bases of the junction left unmatched. As DNA, the CDR3 is TGTGCCAGTAGTATGCCGGTAGCGGGGGGAGACGAGCAGTACTTC. It yields the protein CASSMPVAGGDEQYF.

This chain connects TRBV28 to TRBJ2-5; the D gene is possibly TRBD1 (6 bases). CDR1 MDHEN and CDR2 SYDVKM come from the germline V gene. V lost 6 bases and J 1 base, leaving 15 bases between the germline ends. The CDR3 is 15 amino acids. CDR3: CASRTDRWSQETQYF. The CDR3 DNA reads TGTGCCAGCAGAACCGACAGGTGGAGCCAAGAGACCCAGTACTTC.

The table lists this clonotype with a few counts. The rearrangement joins TRBV25-1 to TRBJ2-1; TRBD2 agrees at 8 bases. The J segment lost 0 bases and the V segment lost 10 bases, leaving 8 bases of the junction unmatched. The CDR3 extends over 15 amino acids. The germline V gene encodes CDR1 MGHDK and CDR2 SYGVNS. CDR3: CATQPTSGSYNEQFF. CDR3 nucleotide sequence: TGTGCCACCCAGCCAACTAGCGGCTCCTACAATGAGCAGTTCTTC.

The table lists this clonotype with a few counts. The chain recombines TRBV6-6 with TRBJ1-1, with unresolved D. Between the trimmed V and J ends, which lost 2 bases and 4 bases, there was a span of 11 bases. In germline, CDR1 is MNHNY, CDR2 SVGAGI (reference sequence). This CDR3 has 14 amino acids. The chain's CDR3 is CASSYMAGGTEAFF. The CDR3 bases are TGTGCCAGCAGTTACATGGCAGGAGGCACTGAAGCTTTCTTT.

At least ten counts were recorded for this clonotype. The chain links TRBV5-1 to TRBJ1-1; 7 nucleotides match TRBD1. The CDR3 runs to 14 residues. V trimming: 5 bases; J trimming: 2 bases; junction bases outside the gene matches: 6. The germline CDR1 and CDR2 sequences are SGHRS and YFSETQ. The CDR3 loop is CASRYDRVNTEAFF. As DNA, the CDR3 is TGCGCCAGCAGATACGACAGGGTTAACACTGAAGCTTTCTTT.